The 15 T cell receptor beta chains presented below share a single source sample, sequenced in a study of T cell repertoires in ileal Crohn's disease. Surgical specimens yielded lamina propria lymphocytes, which were density-gradient separated and then sorted. Here immunoSEQ multiplex PCR was the method, and the copy in TCRdb shows in-frame clones only, minus some. The sample lists some 1,100 clones, 86% seen once, with approximately 3% in the top ten. The sequencing input was CD4+ T cells sorted from the ileum. These receptors were taken from an adult with Crohn's disease.

Here the CDR3 DNA reads TGTGCCAGCAGTGAAGGATATGGCGGAGGCGGCACAGATACGCAGTATTTT. Protein product: CASSEGYGGGGTDTQYF. J is TRBJ2-3 and V is TRBV2, with a tentative D call TRBD2 (5 bases). The CDR3 totals 17 residues. The V end was cut by 1 base, the J end by 1 base, with 15 bases between. Germline CDR1 SNHLY, CDR2 FYNNEI.

CDR3 in amino acids: CASGSGGNGELFF. Here the CDR3 DNA reads TGTGCCAGTGGTTCGGGAGGGAACGGGGAGCTGTTTTTT. The J gene is TRBJ2-2, the V gene TRBV19; 8 bases agree with TRBD2. Germline V CDR1 and CDR2: LNHDA, SQIVND (reference sequence). CDR3 length: 13 amino acids. J gave up 7 bases and V 8 bases, and 6 bases lay outside the gene matches. The full variable domain, in which reference TRBV19 and TRBJ2-2 provide the parts outside the CDR3, is DGGITQSPKYLFRKEGQNVTLSCEQNLNHDAMYWYRQDPGQGLRLIYYSQIVNDFQKGDIAEGYSVSREKKESFPLTVTSAQKNPTAFYLCASGSGGNGELFFGEGSRLTVL.

V gene TRBV10-3 combines with J gene TRBJ2-2, with 14 bases lining up with TRBD2. Per germline, CDR1 ENHRY and CDR2 SYGVKD. Germline trimming cut 8 bases from V and 3 bases from J; bases unmatched to any gene: 2. The CDR3 is 15 amino acids. The CDR3: CAILGLAGDTGELFF. The CDR3, as DNA: TGTGCCATCTTGGGACTAGCGGGAGACACCGGGGAGCTGTTTTTT.

The chain has TRBV5-1 and TRBJ1-3, with D possibly TRBD1 on 5 matching bases. The CDR3 is 14 residues long. V was cut by 2 bases and J by 5 bases, with 11 bases left in between. Germline loops: CDR1 SGHRS, CDR2 YFSETQ. The CDR3 nucleotides are TGCGCCAGCAGCTTTTCCGGGGGAAGAAACACCATATATTTT. Encoded protein: CASSFSGGRNTIYF.

V is TRBV7-2 and J is TRBJ2-7, with D possibly being TRBD2 (6 bases). V was shortened by 2 bases and J by 2 bases, with 13 bases between the two germline ends. CDR1 SGHTA and CDR2 FQGNSA come from the germline V gene. The CDR3 spans 15 residues. The CDR3 loop is CASSLPGLFPYEQYF. As DNA, the CDR3 is TGTGCCAGCAGCTTACCCGGACTATTTCCCTACGAGCAGTACTTC.

This clone was counted a few times. The chain couples TRBV19 to TRBJ1-2; 8 bases map to TRBD1. The CDR3 runs 16 residues. The ends lost 5 bases at V and 4 bases at J; junction bases unmatched: 12. Germline lookup yields CDR1 LNHDA and CDR2 SQIVND (reference sequence). The CDR3 bases are TGTGCCAGTAGTCCGGGACAGGACCCAAAGGGCTATGGCTACACCTTC. It encodes CASSPGQDPKGYGYTF.

This chain joins TRBV6-5 and TRBJ2-1; 7 nucleotides line up with TRBD2. The CDR3 runs 15 residues. CDR1 MNHEY and CDR2 SVGAGI come from the germline V gene. V was pared by 6 bases and J by 0 bases, with 5 bases of the junction left unmatched. The DNA of the CDR3 is TGTGCCAGCAGCGTGCGGGGGAGCTCCTACAATGAGCAGTTCTTC. Encoded protein: CASSVRGSSYNEQFF.

The CDR3 sequence: CASSLRVSAETQYF. The CDR3 DNA reads TGTGCCAGCAGCTTACGGGTCTCTGCTGAGACCCAGTACTTC. This chain links TRBV7-8 with TRBJ2-5; D uncertain. From germline, CDR1 is SGHVS and CDR2 FQNEAQ. The CDR3 loop spans 14 amino acids. V was cut by 2 bases and J by 5 bases, with 12 bases left in between.

J is TRBJ2-7 and V is TRBV7-8; D call uncertain. This CDR3 comprises 14 residues. CDR1 and CDR2 from the germline V gene are SGHVS and FQNEAQ. The V end lost 6 bases, the J end lost 0 bases, and 12 bases lay between the germline ends. The CDR3 is CASRIFEFSYEQYF. Here the CDR3 DNA reads TGTGCCAGCAGGATTTTTGAGTTCTCCTACGAGCAGTACTTC.

The chain joins TRBV21-1 to TRBJ1-1. TRBV21-1 has pseudogene status. There are 18 residues in the CDR3. As DNA, the CDR3 is TGTGCCAGCGGGGGACCTAGGACAGACCGGGGGGGAAACACTGAAGCTTTCTTT. Encoded protein: CASGGPRTDRGGNTEAFF.

This rearrangement joins TRBV6-4 to TRBJ2-1, with 9 bases identical to TRBD2. Germline V gene lookup returns CDR1 MRHNA and CDR2 SNTAGT. Trimming at V came to 7 bases and at J to 7 bases, leaving 8 bases not matched to a gene. The CDR3 runs 14 residues. DNA for the CDR3: TGTGCCAGCAAGACTAGCGGAAGGGGTAATGAGCAGTTCTTC. Translated: CASKTSGRGNEQFF.

The chain employs TRBV2 and TRBJ2-2, with D uncertain. The CDR3 totals 13 residues. The germline V gene has CDR1 SNHLY and CDR2 FYNNEI. V was pared by 4 bases and J by 7 bases, with 10 bases between. CDR3 sequence (DNA): TGTGCCAGCAGTGCTGAGTTAATCGGGGAGCTGTTTTTT. This translates into CASSAELIGELFF. Based on the CDR3 plus reference TRBV2 and TRBJ2-2, the full variable domain is EPEVTQTPSHQVTQMGQEVILRCVPISNHLYFYWYRQILGQKVEFLVSFYNNEISEKSEIFDDQFSVERPDGSNFTLKIRSTKLEDSAMYFCASSAELIGELFFGEGSRLTVL.

V gene TRBV9 combines with J gene TRBJ2-5, with 8 bases identical to TRBD1. Unmatched junction bases numbered 6, after V lost 6 bases and J lost 2 bases. CDR3 length equals 14 residues. In germline, CDR1 is SGDLS, CDR2 YYNGEE. The CDR3 reads CASNYRGEQETQYF. CDR3 DNA sequence: TGTGCCAGCAACTACAGGGGGGAACAAGAGACCCAGTACTTC.

In its sample, this clone was seen a few times. The J gene is TRBJ2-1, the V gene TRBV6-6, with 9 bases fitting TRBD1. CDR3 length: 15 amino acids. CDR1 is MNHNY, CDR2 SVGAGI, per germline (reference sequence). V gave up 2 bases and J gave up 6 bases; unmatched junction bases: 5. In DNA form, the CDR3 reads TGTGCCAGCAGTTACGCACAGGGGGCAACCAATGAGCAGTTCTTC. Protein product: CASSYAQGATNEQFF.

The chain employs TRBV14 and TRBJ1-1; the D gene is possibly TRBD1 (6 bases). The V end was cut by 0 bases, the J end by 0 bases, with 14 bases between. The CDR3 has 17 amino acids. The germline V gene encodes CDR1 SGHDN and CDR2 FVKESK. CDR3 bases: TGTGCCAGCAGCCAAGAAGCTTCGGGACATATGAACACTGAAGCTTTCTTT. This encodes CASSQEASGHMNTEAFF.